Listed below are T cell receptor beta chains from one sample, sequenced in a study of blood T cell repertoires in COVID-19. The protocol was immunoSEQ multiplex PCR, while the TCRdb copy is restricted to in-frame clones and leaves out a portion. In the table there are roughly 160,000 clones, about four fifths of which are singletons. The sequencing input was PBMCs or T cells enriched from blood (not recorded which). The receptor source for this set is a man over 45 who had recovered from COVID-19. Each CDR3 is given with its conserved first and last residue.

CDR3aa: CASSPPTGGASDNEQFF
j_gene: TRBJ2-1
v_gene: TRBV18

CDR3aa: CASSPYGGQGVYEQYF
j_gene: TRBJ2-7
v_gene: TRBV18

CDR3aa: CASSPRTGHGYTF
j_gene: TRBJ1-2
v_gene: TRBV12-3/TRBV12-4

CDR3aa: CASSVDSNYGYTF
j_gene: TRBJ1-2
v_gene: TRBV9

CDR3aa: CASSSLDKSYEQYF
j_gene: TRBJ2-7
v_gene: TRBV28

CDR3aa: CASSSSAGGPFEQYF
j_gene: TRBJ2-7
v_gene: TRBV7-9

CDR3aa: CASSLRPRGQGHTEAFF
j_gene: TRBJ1-1
v_gene: TRBV5-1

CDR3aa: CASSVGQAYNEQFF
j_gene: TRBJ2-1
v_gene: TRBV5-1

CDR3aa: CASRGQLNTEAFF
j_gene: TRBJ1-1
v_gene: TRBV7-2

CDR3aa: CASSGGQNSNSPLHF
j_gene: TRBJ1-6
v_gene: TRBV6-5

CDR3aa: CASSSGLDYSDTQYF
j_gene: TRBJ2-3
v_gene: TRBV5-4

CDR3aa: CAGTGYPSGNTIYF
j_gene: TRBJ1-3
v_gene: TRBV2

CDR3aa: CASSLVASGPAGELFF
j_gene: TRBJ2-2
v_gene: TRBV7-2

CDR3aa: CASSLSGARTEAFF
j_gene: TRBJ1-1
v_gene: TRBV28

CDR3aa: CASSPRGVKNIQYF
j_gene: TRBJ2-4
v_gene: TRBV9

CDR3aa: CASSQDTGAINYGYTF
j_gene: TRBJ1-2
v_gene: TRBV4-2

CDR3aa: CASSLPGQGPDTQYF
j_gene: TRBJ2-3
v_gene: TRBV5-1

CDR3aa: CASSVTPGQPEEQYF
j_gene: TRBJ2-7
v_gene: TRBV5-1

CDR3aa: CASSLERGRGGYTF
j_gene: TRBJ1-2
v_gene: TRBV5-1

CDR3aa: CASTLYNEQFF
j_gene: TRBJ2-1
v_gene: TRBV2

CDR3aa: CASSSSDNSPLHF
j_gene: TRBJ1-6
v_gene: TRBV11-2

CDR3aa: CASSYPHGGGDYGYTF
j_gene: TRBJ1-2
v_gene: TRBV6-5

CDR3aa: CASSLTSSAVQYF
j_gene: TRBJ2-5
v_gene: TRBV7-7

CDR3aa: CASPQIAFTSSCVSEQYF
j_gene: TRBJ2-7
v_gene: TRBV5-4

CDR3aa: CASSVASGEGYEQYF
j_gene: TRBJ2-7
v_gene: TRBV28

CDR3aa: CASSQSLGGLATDTQYF
j_gene: TRBJ2-3
v_gene: TRBV5-4

CDR3aa: CASSAGPGQGDGYTF
j_gene: TRBJ1-2
v_gene: TRBV7-6

CDR3aa: CASSLMGQEGYEQYF
j_gene: TRBJ2-7
v_gene: TRBV7-2

CDR3aa: CSVEGNYGYTF
j_gene: TRBJ1-2
v_gene: TRBV29-1

CDR3aa: CASRPLRGSVEEQYF
j_gene: TRBJ2-7
v_gene: TRBV7-2

CDR3aa: CASSLAATKGGGYTF
j_gene: TRBJ1-2
v_gene: TRBV11-2